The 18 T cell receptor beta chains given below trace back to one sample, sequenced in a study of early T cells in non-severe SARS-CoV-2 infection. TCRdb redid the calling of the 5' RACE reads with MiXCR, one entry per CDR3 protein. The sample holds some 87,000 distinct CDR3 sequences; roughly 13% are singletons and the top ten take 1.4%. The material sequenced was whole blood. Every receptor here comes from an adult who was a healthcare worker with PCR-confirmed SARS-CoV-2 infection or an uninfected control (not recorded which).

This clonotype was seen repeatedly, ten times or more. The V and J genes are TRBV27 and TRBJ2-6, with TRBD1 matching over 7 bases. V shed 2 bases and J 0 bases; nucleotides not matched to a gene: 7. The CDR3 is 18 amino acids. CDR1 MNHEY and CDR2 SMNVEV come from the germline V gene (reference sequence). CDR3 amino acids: CASSLRATGHSGANVLTF. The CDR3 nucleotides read TGTGCCAGCAGTTTACGGGCGACAGGGCACTCTGGGGCCAACGTCCTGACTTTC.

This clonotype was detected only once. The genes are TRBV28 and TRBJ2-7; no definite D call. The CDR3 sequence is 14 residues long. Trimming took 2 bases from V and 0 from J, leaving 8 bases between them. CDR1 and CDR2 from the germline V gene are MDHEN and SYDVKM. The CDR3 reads CASSLLESSYEQYF. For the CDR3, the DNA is TGTGCCAGCAGTTTACTGGAGTCCTCCTACGAGCAGTACTTC.

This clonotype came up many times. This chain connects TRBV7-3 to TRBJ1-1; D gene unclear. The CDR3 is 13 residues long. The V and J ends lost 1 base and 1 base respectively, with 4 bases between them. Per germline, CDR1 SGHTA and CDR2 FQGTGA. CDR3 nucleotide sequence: TGTGCCAGCAGCTTAAAGAGGAACACTGAAGCTTTCTTT. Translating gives CASSLKRNTEAFF. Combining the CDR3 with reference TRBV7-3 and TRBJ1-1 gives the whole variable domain GAGVSQTPSNKVTEKGKYVELRCDPISGHTALYWYRQSLGQGPEFLIYFQGTGAADDSGLPNDRFFAVRPEGSVSTLKIQRTERGDSAVYLCASSLKRNTEAFFGQGTRLTVV.

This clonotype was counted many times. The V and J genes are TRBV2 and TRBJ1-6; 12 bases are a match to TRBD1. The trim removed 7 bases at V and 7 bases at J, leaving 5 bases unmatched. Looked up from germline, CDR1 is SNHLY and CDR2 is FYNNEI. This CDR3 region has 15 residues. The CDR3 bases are TGTGCCAGCATCCGGGACAGGGGGCAAAATTCACCCCTCCACTTT. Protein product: CASIRDRGQNSPLHF.

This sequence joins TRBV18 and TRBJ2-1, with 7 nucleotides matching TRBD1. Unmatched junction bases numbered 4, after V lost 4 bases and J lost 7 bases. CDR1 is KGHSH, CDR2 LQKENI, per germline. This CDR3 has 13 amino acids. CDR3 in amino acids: CASSLKQGNEQFF. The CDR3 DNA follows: TGTGCCAGCTCACTGAAACAGGGGAATGAGCAGTTCTTC.

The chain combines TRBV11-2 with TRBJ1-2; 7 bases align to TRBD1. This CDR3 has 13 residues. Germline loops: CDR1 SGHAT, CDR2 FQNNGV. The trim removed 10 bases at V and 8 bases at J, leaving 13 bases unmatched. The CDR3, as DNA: TGTGCCACCAGGGGGGCAGGGGCGGGCGGCTACACCTTC. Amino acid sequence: CATRGAGAGGYTF.

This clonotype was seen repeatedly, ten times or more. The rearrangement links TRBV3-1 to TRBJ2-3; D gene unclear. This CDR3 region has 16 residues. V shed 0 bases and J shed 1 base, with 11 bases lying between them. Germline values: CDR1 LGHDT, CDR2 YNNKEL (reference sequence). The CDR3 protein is CASSQDSGYGTDTQYF. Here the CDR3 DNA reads TGTGCCAGCAGCCAAGATTCAGGTTACGGCACAGATACGCAGTATTTT.

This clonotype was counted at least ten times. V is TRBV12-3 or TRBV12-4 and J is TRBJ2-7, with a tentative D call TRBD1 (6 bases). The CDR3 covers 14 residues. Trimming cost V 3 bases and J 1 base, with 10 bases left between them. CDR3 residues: CASSFRGASYEQYF. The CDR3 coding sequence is TGTGCCAGCAGTTTCAGGGGCGCGTCCTACGAGCAGTACTTC.

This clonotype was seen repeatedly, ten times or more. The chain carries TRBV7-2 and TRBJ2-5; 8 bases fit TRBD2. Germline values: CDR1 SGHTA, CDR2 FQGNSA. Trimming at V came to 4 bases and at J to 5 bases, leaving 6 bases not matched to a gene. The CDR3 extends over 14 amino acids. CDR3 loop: CASSSRTGGETQYF. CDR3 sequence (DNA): TGTGCCAGCAGCTCACGTACGGGGGGGGAGACCCAGTACTTC.

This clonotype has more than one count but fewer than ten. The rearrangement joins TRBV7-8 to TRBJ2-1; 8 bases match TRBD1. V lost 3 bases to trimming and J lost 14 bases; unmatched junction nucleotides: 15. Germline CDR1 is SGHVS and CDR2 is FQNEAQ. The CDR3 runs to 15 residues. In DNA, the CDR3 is TGTGCCAGCAGCTTGGCCCAGGGGGCGACCTTAGTAAAGTTCTTC. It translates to CASSLAQGATLVKFF.

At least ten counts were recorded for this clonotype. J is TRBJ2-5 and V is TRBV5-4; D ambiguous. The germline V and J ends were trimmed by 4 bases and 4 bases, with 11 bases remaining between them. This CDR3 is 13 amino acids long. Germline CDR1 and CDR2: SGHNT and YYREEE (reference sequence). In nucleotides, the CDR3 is TGTGCCAGCAGCGGGATCTTGGGAGAGACCCAGTACTTC. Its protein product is CASSGILGETQYF.

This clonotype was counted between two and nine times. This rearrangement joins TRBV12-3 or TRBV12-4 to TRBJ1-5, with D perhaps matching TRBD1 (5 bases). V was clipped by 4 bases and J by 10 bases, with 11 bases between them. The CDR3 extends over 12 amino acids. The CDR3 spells CASSYSTEPQHF. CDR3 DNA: TGTGCCAGCAGTTACTCGACAGAACCCCAGCATTTT.

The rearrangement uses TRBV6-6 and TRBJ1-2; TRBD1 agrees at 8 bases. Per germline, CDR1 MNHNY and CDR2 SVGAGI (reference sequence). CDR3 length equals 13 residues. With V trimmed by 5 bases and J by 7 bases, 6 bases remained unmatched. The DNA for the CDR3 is TGTGCCAGCAGTCCAGGACAGGGAGGTGGCTACACCTTC. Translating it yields CASSPGQGGGYTF.

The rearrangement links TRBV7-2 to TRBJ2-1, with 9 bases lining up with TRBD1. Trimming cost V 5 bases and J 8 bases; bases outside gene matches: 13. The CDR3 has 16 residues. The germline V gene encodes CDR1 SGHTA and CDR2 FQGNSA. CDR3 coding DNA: TGTGCCAGCAGCGCTACCAGGGACAGGGTTTTGTATGAGCAGTTCTTC. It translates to CASSATRDRVLYEQFF.

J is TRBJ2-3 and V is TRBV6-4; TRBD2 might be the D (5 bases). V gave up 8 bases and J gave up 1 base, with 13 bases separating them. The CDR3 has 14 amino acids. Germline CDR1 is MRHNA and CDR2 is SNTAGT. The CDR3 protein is CASSPLAGTDTQYF. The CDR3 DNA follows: TGTGCCAGCTCGCCGCTAGCTGGCACAGATACGCAGTATTTT.

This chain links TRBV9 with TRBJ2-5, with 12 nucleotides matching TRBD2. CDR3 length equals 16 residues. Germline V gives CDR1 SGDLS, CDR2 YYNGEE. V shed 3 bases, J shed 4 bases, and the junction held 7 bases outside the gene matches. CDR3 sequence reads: CASSGGLAGLRETQYF. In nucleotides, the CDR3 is TGTGCCAGCAGCGGAGGACTAGCGGGGCTGCGAGAGACCCAGTACTTC.

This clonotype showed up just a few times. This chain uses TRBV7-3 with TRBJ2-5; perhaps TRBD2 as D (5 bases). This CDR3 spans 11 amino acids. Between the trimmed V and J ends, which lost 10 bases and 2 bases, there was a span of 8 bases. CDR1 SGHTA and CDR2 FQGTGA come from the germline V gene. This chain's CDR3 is CATPGQETQYF. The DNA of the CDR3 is TGTGCCACCCCGGGACAAGAGACCCAGTACTTC.

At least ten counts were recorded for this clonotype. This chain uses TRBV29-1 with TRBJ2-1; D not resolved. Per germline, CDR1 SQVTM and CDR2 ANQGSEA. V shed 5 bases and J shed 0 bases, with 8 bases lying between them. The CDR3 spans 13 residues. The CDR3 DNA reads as TGCAGCGTTCTCGGTAGCTCCTACAATGAGCAGTTCTTC. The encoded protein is CSVLGSSYNEQFF.